The 23 T cell receptor beta chains below all came from one sample that was sequenced in a study of T cell repertoires in cytomegalovirus infection. MiXCR was run by TCRdb on the reads, yielding one entry per CDR3 protein. The data show about 130,000 distinct CDR3 sequences, about 10% seen once. The sample consisted of PBMCs. These receptors all come from a human donor in good health (CMV status not recorded). Some clones in this sample may be carry-over from other donors' samples.

This clonotype was seen many times. The rearrangement joins TRBV5-4 to TRBJ1-1; weak D call: TRBD1 (6 bases). CDR1 and CDR2 from the germline V gene are SGHNT and YYREEE (reference sequence). V lost 5 bases and J lost 0, with 14 bases in between. This CDR3 is built from 15 residues. CDR3 coding DNA: TGTGCCAGCAGAGGGGGGCAGTTCATGAACACTGAAGCTTTCTTT. Encoded protein: CASRGGQFMNTEAFF.

This chain uses TRBV6-2 or TRBV6-3 with TRBJ2-1, with unresolved D. Germline values: CDR1 MNHEY, CDR2 SVGEGT. This CDR3 comprises 15 residues. V was trimmed by 6 bases and J by 0 bases, leaving 12 bases between them. The CDR3, as DNA: TGTGCCAGCAGCCGAACACGGAGCTCCTACAATGAGCAGTTCTTC. Amino acid sequence: CASSRTRSSYNEQFF.

As for this clonotype: A much larger clone sits a single nucleotide away, making a read error possible. This chain links TRBV12-3 or TRBV12-4 with TRBJ1-2, with D unresolved. The CDR3 covers 14 residues. The CDR3 spells CASSPVTANYGCTF. CDR3 nucleotides: TGTGCCAGCAGTCCCGTGACGGCTAACTATGGCTGCACCTTC.

The CDR3 bases are TGTGCCAGCTCAAGGGGACATTACAATGAGCAGTTCTTC. It codes for CASSRGHYNEQFF. The V and J genes are TRBV18 and TRBJ2-1, with a tentative D call TRBD1 (6 bases). CDR1 is KGHSH, CDR2 LQKENI, per germline. This CDR3 has 13 amino acids. Between the trimmed V and J ends, which lost 5 bases and 4 bases, there was a span of 9 bases.

This clonotype showed up many times. The rearrangement uses TRBV5-6 and TRBJ2-1; the D is unclear. Per germline, CDR1 SGHDT and CDR2 YYEEEE. The length of the CDR3 is 13 residues. The V and J ends lost 4 bases and 5 bases respectively, with 10 bases between them. Written as DNA, the CDR3 is TGTGCCAGCAGCCCTCAGTTCGACAATGAGCAGTTCTTC. Amino acids: CASSPQFDNEQFF.

The J gene is TRBJ2-1, the V gene TRBV2; weak D call: TRBD2 (5 bases). Between the trimmed V and J ends, which lost 10 bases and 6 bases, there was a span of 16 bases. Germline assignment: CDR1 SNHLY and CDR2 FYNNEI. This CDR3 contains 13 residues. CDR3 in DNA: TGTGCCATCCGGGAACCGGCTGGCAATGAGCAGTTCTTC. Its protein is CAIREPAGNEQFF.

This clonotype was picked up a small number of times. The V and J genes are TRBV5-6 and TRBJ2-5, with TRBD1 identical over 7 bases. V trimming: 4 bases; J trimming: 7 bases; junction bases outside the gene matches: 7. Germline CDR1 SGHDT, CDR2 YYEEEE. This CDR3 is built from 13 residues. In DNA form, the CDR3 reads TGTGCCAGCAGCCGTGACAGGGACGCGACCCAGTACTTC. Translation: CASSRDRDATQYF.

This clonotype was observed at least ten times. V gene TRBV29-1 combines with J gene TRBJ2-7, with TRBD2 identical over 13 bases. Germline V gene lookup returns CDR1 SQVTM and CDR2 ANQGSEA. V shed 6 bases, J shed 1 base, and the junction held 3 bases outside the gene matches. The CDR3 covers 14 residues. The CDR3 region has the DNA TGCAGCGTCCTGGGACTAGCGGGGTCCTACGAGCAGTACTTC. Amino acid sequence: CSVLGLAGSYEQYF.

This clonotype was seen ten or more times. This chain links TRBV7-2 with TRBJ2-2; 7 bases are shared with TRBD1. The CDR3 totals 16 residues. CDR1 is SGHTA, CDR2 FQGNSA, per germline. Trimming removed 1 base from V and 5 bases from J; junction bases left unmatched: 7. For the CDR3, the DNA is TGTGCCAGCAGCTTAGATCCAGGGGGTAGGACCGGGGAGCTGTTTTTT. It yields the protein CASSLDPGGRTGELFF.

This clonotype was counted only a few times. This sequence joins TRBV7-2 and TRBJ1-6; D unresolved. V shed 0 bases and J shed 8 bases, with 11 bases lying between them. CDR3 length equals 15 residues. The germline gives CDR1 SGHTA, CDR2 FQGNSA. CDR3 protein: CASSLAPLWDSPLHF. The CDR3 DNA follows: TGTGCCAGCAGCTTAGCTCCCTTGTGGGATTCACCCCTCCACTTT.

The sample holds many counts of this clonotype. This chain connects TRBV7-9 to TRBJ2-2; the D gene is possibly TRBD2 (5 bases). V was cut by 8 bases and J by 2 bases, with 18 bases left in between. The CDR3 spans 16 residues. Germline assignment: CDR1 SEHNR and CDR2 FQNEAQ (reference sequence). The CDR3 here is CASGRSGAANTGELFF. Written as DNA, the CDR3 is TGTGCCAGCGGAAGATCCGGAGCGGCTAACACCGGGGAGCTGTTTTTT.

This clonotype occurred many times. The V gene is TRBV19, the J gene TRBJ1-1; tentative D call: TRBD1 (6 bases). The CDR3 length is 13 residues. Germline CDR1 is LNHDA and CDR2 is SQIVND (reference sequence). With 3 bases removed from V and 10 bases from J, the gap between germline ends came to 15 bases. Here the CDR3 DNA reads TGTGCCAGTAGTATGGGGGCCAGTGTTGGAGCTTTCTTT. Amino acid sequence: CASSMGASVGAFF.

This clonotype was detected many times. The chain has TRBV7-9 and TRBJ2-7, with TRBD1 matching 7 bases. The CDR3 is 14 amino acids. Trimming cost V 5 bases and J 1 base; bases outside gene matches: 5. The germline V gene has CDR1 SEHNR and CDR2 FQNEAQ (reference sequence). The CDR3 here is CASSRAGGSYEQYF. DNA of the CDR3: TGTGCCAGCAGCCGCGCAGGGGGTTCCTACGAGCAGTACTTC.

In its sample, this clonotype was seen a few times. The chain is built from TRBV5-4 and TRBJ2-7; D is unclear. The CDR3 contains 13 residues. In germline, CDR1 is SGHNT, CDR2 YYREEE (reference sequence). V dropped 1 base and J dropped 5 bases, with 10 bases sitting between them. The CDR3 region is CASSLPAKNEQYF. CDR3 in DNA: TGTGCCAGCAGCTTGCCTGCAAAAAACGAGCAGTACTTC.

This clonotype was observed a handful of times. The gene calls are TRBV20-1 and TRBJ2-1, with TRBD1 matching 10 bases. The trim removed 6 bases at V and 8 bases at J, leaving 10 bases unmatched. CDR1 and CDR2 (germline): DFQATT, SNEGSKA (reference sequence). CDR3 size: 14 residues. CDR3 DNA sequence: TGCAGTGCCTCCGGCGGGACAGGGGTTTATGAGCAGTTCTTC. Its protein is CSASGGTGVYEQFF.

The sample holds a few counts of this clonotype. As DNA, the CDR3 is TGTGCCAGCAAACCCAGGGGGGAATATGGGAATGAGCAGTTCTTC. This sequence encodes CASKPRGEYGNEQFF. This chain joins TRBV6-8 and TRBJ2-1; D may be TRBD1 (7 bases). The length of the CDR3 is 15 residues. Trimming took off 7 bases at V and 7 bases at J, with 20 bases between the two ends. Germline CDR1 and CDR2: MNHGY and SAAAGT.

This clonotype was seen ten or more times. The chain carries TRBV4-1 and TRBJ2-3, with 8 positions matching TRBD2. V shed 5 bases and J 5 bases; nucleotides not matched to a gene: 6. This CDR3 spans 14 amino acids. The germline V gene encodes CDR1 MGHRA and CDR2 YSYEKL. CDR3 in amino acids: CASSKSGGVDTQYF. The CDR3 DNA reads as TGCGCCAGCAGCAAGAGCGGGGGAGTAGATACGCAGTATTTT.

This clonotype was counted at least ten times. The rearrangement joins TRBV7-2 to TRBJ2-7; D remains unclear. The CDR3 extends over 13 amino acids. Germline V gene sequence: CDR1 SGHTA, CDR2 FQGNSA. V gave up 1 base and J gave up 7 bases, with 11 bases separating them. CDR3 DNA sequence: TGTGCCAGCAGCTTAGTCAGGCTAGGGGAGCAGTACTTC. The encoded protein is CASSLVRLGEQYF.

This clonotype was counted a few times. This chain uses TRBV5-4 with TRBJ2-7, with D perhaps TRBD2 (5 bases). V dropped 4 bases and J dropped 6 bases, with 23 bases sitting between them. CDR1 is SGHNT, CDR2 YYREEE, per germline (reference sequence). The CDR3 consists of 16 residues. CDR3 amino acids: CASSPQAVPLAGEQYF. In DNA form, the CDR3 reads TGTGCCAGCAGCCCCCAGGCCGTGCCTCTTGCGGGCGAGCAGTACTTC.

This clonotype was found many times. The J gene is TRBJ2-2, the V gene TRBV6-5, with D unresolved. This CDR3 spans 15 amino acids. In germline, CDR1 is MNHEY, CDR2 SVGAGI. Trimming cost V 2 bases and J 4 bases, with 11 bases left between them. The CDR3 protein is CASSYDTSPTGELFF. CDR3 coding DNA: TGTGCCAGCAGTTACGACACTTCTCCCACCGGGGAGCTGTTTTTT.

The rearrangement joins TRBV12-3 or TRBV12-4 to TRBJ1-1; no reliable D call. This CDR3 has 13 residues. Trimming removed 6 bases at V and 4 bases at J, with 12 bases between. CDR3 in amino acids: CASSLAEVTEAFF. CDR3 nucleotides: TGTGCCAGCAGCCTGGCAGAGGTCACTGAAGCTTTCTTT.

The chain employs TRBV20-1 and TRBJ1-5, with TRBD1 matching over 7 bases. Trimming at V came to 8 bases and at J to 3 bases, leaving 7 bases not matched to a gene. The CDR3 totals 13 residues. Per the germline V gene, CDR1 is DFQATT and CDR2 is SNEGSKA (reference sequence). CDR3 protein: CSTRQGHNQPQHF. CDR3 coding DNA: TGCAGTACCCGACAGGGCCACAATCAGCCCCAGCATTTT.

This clonotype was picked up many times. This chain connects TRBV7-8 to TRBJ1-5; D is perhaps TRBD1 (6 bases). Trimming stripped 5 bases from V and 11 bases from J, with 19 bases between. This CDR3 is built from 14 residues. Germline CDR1 SGHVS, CDR2 FQNEAQ. The CDR3 DNA follows: TGTGCCAGCAGCGCGACGCGGGACGCAGGGGCCCAGCATTTT. This translates into CASSATRDAGAQHF.